Listed below are T cell receptor beta chains from one sample, sequenced in a study of blood T cell repertoires in COVID-19. Assay: immunoSEQ multiplex PCR; the TCRdb copy retains only in-frame clones and omits some. The data show roughly 670,000 clones, over 80% seen once. Sequencing used peripheral blood. These receptors were obtained from a woman aged 18-29 years with acute or convalescent COVID-19. CDR3s include the opening cysteine and the closing phenylalanine or tryptophan. Fields, in order: D gene, clone size, J gene, V gene, CDR3 protein, CDR3 DNA. A D gene is named only where the DNA matches it firmly. Size is omitted from some rows. Given values are once, few, many or a class for expanded clones.

>.|.|TRBJ1-2|TRBV21-1
CASSKLTQGNGYTF
TGTGCCAGCAGCAAACTCACCCAGGGAAACGGCTACACCTTC
>.|.|TRBJ2-7|TRBV29-1
CSVEDLVGGARYEQYF
TGCAGCGTTGAAGATCTTGTTGGGGGGGCGCGGTACGAGCAGTACTTC
>.|.|TRBJ2-5|TRBV3-1/TRBV3-2
CASSLRGLLAGYQETQYF
TGTGCCAGCAGCCTTCGGGGACTGCTGGCGGGGTACCAAGAGACCCAGTACTTC
>TRBD1|.|TRBJ2-3|TRBV7-2
CASSFPGQTTDTQYF
TGTGCCAGCAGCTTCCCGGGACAGACCACAGATACGCAGTATTTT
>.|once|TRBJ1-1|TRBV7-6
CASSYTGNTEAFF
TGTGCCAGCAGCTACACAGGGAACACTGAAGCTTTCTTT
>.|.|TRBJ1-2|TRBV9
CASSVAYADPYGYTF
TGTGCCAGCAGCGTAGCTTATGCAGATCCCTATGGCTACACCTTC
>TRBD1|.|TRBJ1-2|TRBV10-3
CAISDYRGRSVYGYTF
TGTGCCATCAGTGACTACAGGGGGCGTTCGGTCTATGGCTACACCTTC
>.|.|TRBJ1-6|TRBV30
CAWRARGNSPLHF
TGTGCCTGGAGAGCCAGGGGCAATTCACCCCTCCACTTT
>.|.|TRBJ2-5|TRBV19
CASSINRQGGWETQYF
TGTGCCAGTAGTATAAACCGACAGGGAGGATGGGAGACCCAGTACTTC
>TRBD2|.|TRBJ2-1|TRBV6-6
CASSQSGGNNEQFF
TGTGCCAGCAGCCAAAGCGGGGGGAACAATGAGCAGTTCTTC
>TRBD1|.|TRBJ1-1|TRBV10-3
CAISQRGGQGEGNTEAFF
TGTGCCATCAGTCAAAGGGGAGGACAGGGGGAAGGGAACACTGAAGCTTTCTTT
>.|.|TRBJ1-1|TRBV7-2
CASSLVLGLAEAFF
TGTGCCAGCAGCTTAGTGTTGGGGCTGGCGGAAGCTTTCTTT